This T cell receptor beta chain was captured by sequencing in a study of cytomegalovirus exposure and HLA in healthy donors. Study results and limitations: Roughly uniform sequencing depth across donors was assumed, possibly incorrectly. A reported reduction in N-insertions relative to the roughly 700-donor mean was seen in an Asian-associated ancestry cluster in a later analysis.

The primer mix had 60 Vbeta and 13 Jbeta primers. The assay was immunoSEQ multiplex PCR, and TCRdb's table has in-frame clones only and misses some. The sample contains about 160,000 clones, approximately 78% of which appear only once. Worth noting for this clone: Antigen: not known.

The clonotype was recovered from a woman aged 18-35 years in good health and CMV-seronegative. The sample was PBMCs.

The chain's CDR3 is CASSSPRGGITEAFF. CDR3 coding DNA: TGTGCCAGTAGTTCCCCGAGAGGGGGAATCACTGAAGCTTTCTTT. The chain employs TRBV19 and TRBJ1-1; maybe TRBD1 (6 bases). V lost 5 bases and J 4 bases, leaving 17 bases between the germline ends. The CDR3 contains 15 residues. Germline values: CDR1 LNHDA, CDR2 SQIVND (reference sequence).